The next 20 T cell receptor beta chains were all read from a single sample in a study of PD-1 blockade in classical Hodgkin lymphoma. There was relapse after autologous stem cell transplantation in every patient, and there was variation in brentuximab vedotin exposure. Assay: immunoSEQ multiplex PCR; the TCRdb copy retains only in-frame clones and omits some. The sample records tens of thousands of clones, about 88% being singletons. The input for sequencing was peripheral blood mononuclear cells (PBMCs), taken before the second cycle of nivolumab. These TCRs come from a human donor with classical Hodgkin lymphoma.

The CDR3 DNA is TGCGCCAGCAGCCAAGATTGGAAGGAGACCCAGTACTTC. This gives the protein CASSQDWKETQYF. V usage is TRBV4-1 and J usage is TRBJ2-5, with D unclear. This CDR3 comprises 13 residues. Trimming took off 0 bases at V and 5 bases at J, with 7 bases between the two ends. In germline, CDR1 is MGHRA, CDR2 YSYEKL.

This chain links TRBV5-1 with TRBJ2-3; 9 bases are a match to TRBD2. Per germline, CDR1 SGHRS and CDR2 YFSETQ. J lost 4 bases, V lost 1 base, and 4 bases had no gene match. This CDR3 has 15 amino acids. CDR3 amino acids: CASSLPAGGADTQYF. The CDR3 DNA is TGCGCCAGCAGCTTGCCAGCGGGAGGAGCAGATACGCAGTATTTT.

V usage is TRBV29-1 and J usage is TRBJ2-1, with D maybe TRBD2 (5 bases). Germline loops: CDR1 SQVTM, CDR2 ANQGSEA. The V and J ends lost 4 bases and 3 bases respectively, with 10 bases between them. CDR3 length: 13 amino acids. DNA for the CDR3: TGCAGCGTTGTTCGGGGTATCTACAATGAGCAGTTCTTC. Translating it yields CSVVRGIYNEQFF.

The CDR3 DNA reads as TGTGCCACGGTTTGGGGGGGGCTGGGGACTGAAGCTTTCTTT. Translating gives CATVWGGLGTEAFF. This chain uses TRBV28 with TRBJ1-1, with D possibly matching TRBD1 (6 bases). The CDR3 loop spans 14 amino acids. Trimming took 10 bases from V and 5 from J, leaving 20 bases between them. Germline V CDR1 and CDR2: MDHEN, SYDVKM.

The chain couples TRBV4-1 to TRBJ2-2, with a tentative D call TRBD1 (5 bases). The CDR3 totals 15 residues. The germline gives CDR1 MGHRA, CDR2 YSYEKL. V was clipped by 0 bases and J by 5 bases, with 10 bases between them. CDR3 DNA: TGCGCCAGCAGCCAAGACAGGGTAGAGACCGGGGAGCTGTTTTTT. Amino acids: CASSQDRVETGELFF.

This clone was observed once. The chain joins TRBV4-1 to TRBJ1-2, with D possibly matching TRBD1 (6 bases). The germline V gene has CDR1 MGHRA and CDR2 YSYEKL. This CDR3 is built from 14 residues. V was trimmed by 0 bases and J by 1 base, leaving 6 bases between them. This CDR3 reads CASSQEDSNYGYTF. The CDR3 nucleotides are TGCGCCAGCAGCCAAGAGGACAGTAACTATGGCTACACCTTC.

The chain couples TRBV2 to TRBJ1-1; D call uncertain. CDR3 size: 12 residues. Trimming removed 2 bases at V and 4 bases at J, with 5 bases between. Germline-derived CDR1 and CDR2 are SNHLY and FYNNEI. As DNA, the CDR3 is TGTGCCAGCAGTGAATTGTCCACTGAAGCTTTCTTT. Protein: CASSELSTEAFF.

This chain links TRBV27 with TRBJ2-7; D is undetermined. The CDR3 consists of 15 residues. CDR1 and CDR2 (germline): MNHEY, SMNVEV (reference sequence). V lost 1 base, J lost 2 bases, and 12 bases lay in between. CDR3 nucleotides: TGTGCCAGCAGTTTATTAAGGGTATCGACCTACGAGCAGTACTTC. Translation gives CASSLLRVSTYEQYF.

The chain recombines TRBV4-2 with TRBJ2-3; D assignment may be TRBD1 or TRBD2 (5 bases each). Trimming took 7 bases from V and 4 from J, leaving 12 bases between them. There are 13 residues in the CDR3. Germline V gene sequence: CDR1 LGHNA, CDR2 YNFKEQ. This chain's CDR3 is CASTGLASDTQYF. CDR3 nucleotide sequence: TGTGCCAGCACAGGGCTAGCCTCAGATACGCAGTATTTT.

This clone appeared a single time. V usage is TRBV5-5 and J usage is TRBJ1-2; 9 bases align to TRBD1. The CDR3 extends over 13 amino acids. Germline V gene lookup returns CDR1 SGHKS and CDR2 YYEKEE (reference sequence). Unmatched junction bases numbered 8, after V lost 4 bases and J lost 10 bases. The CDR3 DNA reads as TGTGCCAGCAGCATACAGGGGGCGAGATCCTACACCTTC. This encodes CASSIQGARSYTF.

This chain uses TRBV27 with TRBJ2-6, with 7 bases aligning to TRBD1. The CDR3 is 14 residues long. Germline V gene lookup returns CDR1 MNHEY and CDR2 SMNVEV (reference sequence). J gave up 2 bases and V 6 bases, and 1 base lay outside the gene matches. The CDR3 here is CASRQGAGANVLTF. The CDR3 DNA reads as TGTGCCAGCAGGCAGGGGGCTGGGGCCAACGTCCTGACTTTC.

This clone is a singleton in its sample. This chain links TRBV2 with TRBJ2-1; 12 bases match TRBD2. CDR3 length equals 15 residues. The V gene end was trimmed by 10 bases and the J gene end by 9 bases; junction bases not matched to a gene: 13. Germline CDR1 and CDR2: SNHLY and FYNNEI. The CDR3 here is CATRRLAGGPGEQFF. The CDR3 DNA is TGTGCCACCCGGAGGCTAGCGGGAGGGCCGGGTGAGCAGTTCTTC.

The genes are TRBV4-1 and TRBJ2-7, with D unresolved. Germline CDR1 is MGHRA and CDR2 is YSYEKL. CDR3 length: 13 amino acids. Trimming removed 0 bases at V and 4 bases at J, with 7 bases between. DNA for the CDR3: TGCGCCAGCAGCCAAGATTGGGTTTACGAGCAGTACTTC. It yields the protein CASSQDWVYEQYF.

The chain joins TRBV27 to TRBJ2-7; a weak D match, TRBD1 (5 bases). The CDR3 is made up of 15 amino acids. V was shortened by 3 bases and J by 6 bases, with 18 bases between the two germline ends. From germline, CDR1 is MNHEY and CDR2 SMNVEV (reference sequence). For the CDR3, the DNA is TGTGCCAGCAGTTTCGCCTCGGCAGGGTTGGGCGAGCAGTACTTC. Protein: CASSFASAGLGEQYF.

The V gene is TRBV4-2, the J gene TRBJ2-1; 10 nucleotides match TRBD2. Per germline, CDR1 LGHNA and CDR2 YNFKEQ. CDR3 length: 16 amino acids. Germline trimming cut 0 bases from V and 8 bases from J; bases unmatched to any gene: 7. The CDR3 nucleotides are TGTGCCAGCAGCCAAGATAGCGGGGGGACGGAAGATGAGCAGTTCTTC. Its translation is CASSQDSGGTEDEQFF.

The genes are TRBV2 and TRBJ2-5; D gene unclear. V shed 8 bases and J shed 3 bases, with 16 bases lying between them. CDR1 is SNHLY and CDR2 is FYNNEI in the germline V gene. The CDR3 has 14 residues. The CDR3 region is CASATWGQEETQYF. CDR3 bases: TGTGCCAGCGCCACCTGGGGTCAGGAAGAGACCCAGTACTTC.

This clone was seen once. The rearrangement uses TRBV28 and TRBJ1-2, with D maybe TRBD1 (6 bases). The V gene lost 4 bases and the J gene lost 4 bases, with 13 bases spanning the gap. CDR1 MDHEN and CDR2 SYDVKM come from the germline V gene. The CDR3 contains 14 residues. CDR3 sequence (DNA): TGTGCCAGCAGTTCCCCCGGACAGACCTATGGCTACACCTTC. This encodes CASSSPGQTYGYTF.

The CDR3 coding sequence is TGTGCCACTTCTCCAGGGGGCACTGAAGCTTTCTTT. Translated, it gives CATSPGGTEAFF. The chain uses TRBV10-3 and TRBJ1-1; TRBD1 matches 7 bases. In germline, CDR1 is ENHRY, CDR2 SYGVKD. The CDR3 has 12 residues. Losses at the gene ends were 10 bases for V and 4 bases for J; bases not matched to a gene: 6.

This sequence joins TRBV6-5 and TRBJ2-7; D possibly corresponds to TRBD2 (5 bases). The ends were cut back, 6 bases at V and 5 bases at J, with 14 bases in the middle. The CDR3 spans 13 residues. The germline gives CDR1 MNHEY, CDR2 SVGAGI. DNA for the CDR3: TGTGCCAGCAGACCCGGGAATCCCGACGAGCAGTACTTC. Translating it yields CASRPGNPDEQYF.

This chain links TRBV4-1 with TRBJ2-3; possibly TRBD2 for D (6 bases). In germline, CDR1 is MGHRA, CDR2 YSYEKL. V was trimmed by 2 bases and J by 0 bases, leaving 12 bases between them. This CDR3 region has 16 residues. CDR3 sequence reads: CASSQWAGPSTDTQYF. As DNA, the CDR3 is TGCGCCAGCAGCCAATGGGCGGGACCTAGCACAGATACGCAGTATTTT.